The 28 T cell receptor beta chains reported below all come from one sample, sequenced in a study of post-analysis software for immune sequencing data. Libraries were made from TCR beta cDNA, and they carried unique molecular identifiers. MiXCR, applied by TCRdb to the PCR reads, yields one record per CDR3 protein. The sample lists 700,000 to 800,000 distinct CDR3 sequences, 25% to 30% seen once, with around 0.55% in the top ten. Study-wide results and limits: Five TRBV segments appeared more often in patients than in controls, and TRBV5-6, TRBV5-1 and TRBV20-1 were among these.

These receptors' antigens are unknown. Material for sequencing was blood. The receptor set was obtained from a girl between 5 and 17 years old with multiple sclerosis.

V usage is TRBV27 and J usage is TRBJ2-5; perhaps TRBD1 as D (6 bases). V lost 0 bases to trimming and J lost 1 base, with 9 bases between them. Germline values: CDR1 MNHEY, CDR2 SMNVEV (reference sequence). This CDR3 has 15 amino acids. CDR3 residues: CASSLSPGAQETQYF. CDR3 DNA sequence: TGTGCCAGCAGTTTATCTCCAGGGGCCCAAGAGACCCAGTACTTC.

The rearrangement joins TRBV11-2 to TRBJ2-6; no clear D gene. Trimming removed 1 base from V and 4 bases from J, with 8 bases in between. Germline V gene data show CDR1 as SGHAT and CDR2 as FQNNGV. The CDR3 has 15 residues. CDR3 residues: CASSLVGIGANVLTF. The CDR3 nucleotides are TGTGCCAGCAGCTTAGTAGGGATCGGGGCCAACGTCCTGACTTTC.

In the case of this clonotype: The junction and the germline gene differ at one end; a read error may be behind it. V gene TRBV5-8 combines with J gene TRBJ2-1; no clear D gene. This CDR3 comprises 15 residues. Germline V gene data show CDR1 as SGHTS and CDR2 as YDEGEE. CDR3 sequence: CASSLGGFSHNEQFF. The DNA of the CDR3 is TGTGCCAGCAGCTTAGGTGGGTTCTCCCACAATGAGCAGTTCTTC.

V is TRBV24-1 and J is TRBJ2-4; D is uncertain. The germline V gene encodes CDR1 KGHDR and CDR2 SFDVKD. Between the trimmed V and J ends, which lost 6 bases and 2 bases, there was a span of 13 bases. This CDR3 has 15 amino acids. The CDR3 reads CATSPADGPKNIQYF. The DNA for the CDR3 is TGTGCCACCAGTCCGGCTGACGGGCCCAAAAACATTCAGTACTTC.

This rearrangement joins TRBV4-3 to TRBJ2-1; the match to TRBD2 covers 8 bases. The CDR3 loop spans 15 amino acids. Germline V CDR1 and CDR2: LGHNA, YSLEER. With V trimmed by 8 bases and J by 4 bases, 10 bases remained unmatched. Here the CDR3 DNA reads TGCGCCAGCTCCCGGGGACTAGTTGAGTACAATGAGCAGTTCTTC. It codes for CASSRGLVEYNEQFF.

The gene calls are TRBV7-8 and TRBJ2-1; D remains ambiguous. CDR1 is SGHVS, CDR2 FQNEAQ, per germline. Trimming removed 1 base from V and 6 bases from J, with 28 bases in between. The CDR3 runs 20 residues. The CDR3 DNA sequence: TGTGCCAGCAGCTTAGTGGTGGGTCTGCGGACGAACCTCAAATCCAATGAGCAGTTCTTC. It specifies CASSLVVGLRTNLKSNEQFF.

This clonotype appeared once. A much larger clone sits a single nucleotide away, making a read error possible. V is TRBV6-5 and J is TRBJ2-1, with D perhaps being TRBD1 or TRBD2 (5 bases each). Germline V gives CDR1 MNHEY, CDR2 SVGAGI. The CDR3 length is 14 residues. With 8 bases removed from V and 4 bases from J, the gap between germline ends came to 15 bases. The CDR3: CASGTGGGYNEQFF. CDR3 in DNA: TGTGCCAGCGGGACGGGCGGCGGGTACAATGAGCAGTTCTTC.

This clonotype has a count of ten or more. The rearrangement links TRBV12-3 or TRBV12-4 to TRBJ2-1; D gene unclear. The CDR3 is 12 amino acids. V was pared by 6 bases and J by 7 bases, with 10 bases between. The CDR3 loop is CASSLSRNEQFF. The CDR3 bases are TGTGCCAGCAGCTTGTCGAGGAATGAGCAGTTCTTC.

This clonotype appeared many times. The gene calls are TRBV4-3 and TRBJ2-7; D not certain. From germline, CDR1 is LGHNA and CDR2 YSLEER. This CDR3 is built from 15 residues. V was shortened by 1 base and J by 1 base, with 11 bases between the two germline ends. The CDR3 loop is CASSQALSWSYEQYF. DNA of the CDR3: TGCGCCAGCAGCCAAGCGCTCTCTTGGTCCTACGAGCAGTACTTC.

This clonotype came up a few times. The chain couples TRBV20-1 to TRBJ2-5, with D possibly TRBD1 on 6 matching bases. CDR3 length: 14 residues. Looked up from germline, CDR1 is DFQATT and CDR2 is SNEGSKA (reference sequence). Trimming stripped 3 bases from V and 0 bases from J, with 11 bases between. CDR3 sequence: CSARKRGNQETQYF. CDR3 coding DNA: TGCAGTGCTAGGAAGAGGGGGAACCAAGAGACCCAGTACTTC.

The CDR3, as DNA: TGTGCCAGCAGACCAATCTACCAGGGTGGGGGGGAGACCCAGTACTTC. As protein: CASRPIYQGGGETQYF. This rearrangement joins TRBV7-9 to TRBJ2-5, with D tentatively TRBD2 (6 bases). The germline V and J ends were trimmed by 6 bases and 5 bases, with 22 bases remaining between them. This CDR3 region has 16 residues. Germline lookup yields CDR1 SEHNR and CDR2 FQNEAQ (reference sequence).

Written as DNA, the CDR3 is TGTGCCAGCAGCCCCCTTGGGACCGCGACTTATGGCTACACCTTC. This translates into CASSPLGTATYGYTF. The V call is TRBV12-3 or TRBV12-4, the J call TRBJ1-2; possibly TRBD1 for D (5 bases). The CDR3 runs 15 residues. Trimming took 6 bases from V and 5 from J, leaving 19 bases between them.

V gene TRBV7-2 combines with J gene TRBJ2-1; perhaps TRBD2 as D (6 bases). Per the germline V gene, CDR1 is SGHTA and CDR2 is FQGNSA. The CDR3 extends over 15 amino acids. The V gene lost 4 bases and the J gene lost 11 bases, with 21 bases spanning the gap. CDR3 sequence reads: CASSSRWGDTAQQFF. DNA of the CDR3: TGTGCCAGCAGCTCAAGGTGGGGGGATACCGCACAGCAGTTCTTC.

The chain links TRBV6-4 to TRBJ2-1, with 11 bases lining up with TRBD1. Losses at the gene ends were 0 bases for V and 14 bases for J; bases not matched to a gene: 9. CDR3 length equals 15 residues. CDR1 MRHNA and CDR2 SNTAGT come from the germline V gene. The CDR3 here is CASSDSGQGAGPKFF. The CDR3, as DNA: TGTGCCAGCAGTGACTCAGGACAGGGGGCGGGTCCCAAGTTCTTC.

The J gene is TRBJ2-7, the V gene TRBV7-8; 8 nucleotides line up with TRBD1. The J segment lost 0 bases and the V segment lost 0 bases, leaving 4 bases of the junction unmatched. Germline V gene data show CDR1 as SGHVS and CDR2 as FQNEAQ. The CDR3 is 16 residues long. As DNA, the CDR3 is TGTGCCAGCAGCTTAGCTAGGGGACAGGCCTCCTACGAGCAGTACTTC. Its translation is CASSLARGQASYEQYF.

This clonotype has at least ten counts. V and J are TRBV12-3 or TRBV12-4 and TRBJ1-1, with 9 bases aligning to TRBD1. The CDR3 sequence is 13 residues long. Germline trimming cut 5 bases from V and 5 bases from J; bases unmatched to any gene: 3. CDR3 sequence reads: CASSVTGGTEAFF. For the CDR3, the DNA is TGTGCCAGCAGTGTGACAGGGGGGACTGAAGCTTTCTTT.

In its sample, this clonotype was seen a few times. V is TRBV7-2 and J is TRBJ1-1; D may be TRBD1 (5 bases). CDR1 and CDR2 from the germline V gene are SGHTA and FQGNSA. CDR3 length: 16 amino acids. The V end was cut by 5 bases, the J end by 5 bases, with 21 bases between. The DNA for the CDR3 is TGTGCCAGCAGCCCCACCCACGGCCCGGGGGGGACTGAAGCTTTCTTT. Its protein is CASSPTHGPGGTEAFF.

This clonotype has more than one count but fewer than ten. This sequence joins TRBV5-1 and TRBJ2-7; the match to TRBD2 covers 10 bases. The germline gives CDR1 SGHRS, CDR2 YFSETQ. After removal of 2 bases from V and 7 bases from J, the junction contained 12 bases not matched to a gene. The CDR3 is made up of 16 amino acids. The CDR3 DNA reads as TGCGCCAGCAGCTTAGCCCTTGGACTAGCGGACAATGAGCAGTACTTC. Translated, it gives CASSLALGLADNEQYF.

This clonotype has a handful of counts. The CDR3 bases are TGCGCCAGCAGCCAAATGGCCCGCAATCAGCCCCAGCATTTT. Translated, it gives CASSQMARNQPQHF. V and J are TRBV4-1 and TRBJ1-5; D gene uncertain. Germline V CDR1 and CDR2: MGHRA, YSYEKL. V was cut by 2 bases and J by 2 bases, with 7 bases left in between. The CDR3 covers 14 residues.

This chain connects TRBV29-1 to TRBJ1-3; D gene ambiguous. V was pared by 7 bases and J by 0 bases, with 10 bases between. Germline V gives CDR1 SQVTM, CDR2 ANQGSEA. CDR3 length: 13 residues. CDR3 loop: CSAGPVSGNTIYF. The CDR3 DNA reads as TGCAGCGCTGGACCGGTCTCTGGAAACACCATATATTTT.

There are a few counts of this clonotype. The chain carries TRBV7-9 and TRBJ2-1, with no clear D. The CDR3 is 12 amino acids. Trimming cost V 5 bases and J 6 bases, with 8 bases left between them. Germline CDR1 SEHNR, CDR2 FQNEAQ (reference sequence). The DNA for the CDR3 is TGTGCCAGCAGCCCAAGGAGCAATGAGCAGTTCTTC. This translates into CASSPRSNEQFF.

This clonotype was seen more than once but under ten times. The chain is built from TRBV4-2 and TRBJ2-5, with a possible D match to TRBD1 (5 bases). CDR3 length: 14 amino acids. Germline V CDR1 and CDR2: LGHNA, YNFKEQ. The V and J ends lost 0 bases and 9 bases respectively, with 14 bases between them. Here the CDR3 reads CASSQEGRAAAQYF. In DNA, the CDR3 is TGTGCCAGCAGCCAAGAGGGCAGGGCTGCGGCCCAGTACTTC.

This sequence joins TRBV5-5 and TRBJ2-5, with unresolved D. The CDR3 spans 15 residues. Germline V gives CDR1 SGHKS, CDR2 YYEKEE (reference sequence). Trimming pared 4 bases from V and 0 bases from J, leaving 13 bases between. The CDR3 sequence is CASSPNTAYQETQYF. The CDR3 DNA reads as TGTGCCAGCAGCCCGAATACAGCGTACCAAGAGACCCAGTACTTC.

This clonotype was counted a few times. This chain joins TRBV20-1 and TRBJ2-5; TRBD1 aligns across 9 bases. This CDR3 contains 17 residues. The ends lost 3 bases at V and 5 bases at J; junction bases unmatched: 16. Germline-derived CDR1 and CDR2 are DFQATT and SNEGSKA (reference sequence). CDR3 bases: TGCAGTGCTAGCAAATGGGGACAGGGAGGGATGGAGGAGACCCAGTACTTC. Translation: CSASKWGQGGMEETQYF.

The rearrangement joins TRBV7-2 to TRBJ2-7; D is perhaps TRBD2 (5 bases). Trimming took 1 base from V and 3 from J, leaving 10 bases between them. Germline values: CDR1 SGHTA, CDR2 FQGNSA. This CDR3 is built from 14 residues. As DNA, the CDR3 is TGTGCCAGCAGCTTAGACCGGGGAAACTACGAGCAGTACTTC. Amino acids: CASSLDRGNYEQYF. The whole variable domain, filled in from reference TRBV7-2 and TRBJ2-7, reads GAGVSQSPSNKVTEKGKDVELRCDPISGHTALYWYRQSLGQGLEFLIYFQGNSAPDKSGLPSDRFSAERTGGSVSTLTIQRTQQEDSAVYLCASSLDRGNYEQYFGPGTRLTVT.

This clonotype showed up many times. The DNA of the CDR3 is TGTGCCAGCAGCCTACGGACAGGGGGCGCCTACAATGAGCAGTTCTTC. This gives the protein CASSLRTGGAYNEQFF. This rearrangement joins TRBV6-5 to TRBJ2-1; TRBD1 matches at 11 bases. Germline lookup yields CDR1 MNHEY and CDR2 SVGAGI. J gave up 2 bases and V 6 bases, and 6 bases lay outside the gene matches. The CDR3 length is 16 residues.

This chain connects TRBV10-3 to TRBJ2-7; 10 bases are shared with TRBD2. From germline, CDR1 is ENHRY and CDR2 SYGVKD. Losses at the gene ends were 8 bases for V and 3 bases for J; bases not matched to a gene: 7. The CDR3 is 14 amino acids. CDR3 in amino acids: CAISGTSAIYEQYF. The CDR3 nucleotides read TGTGCCATCTCCGGGACTAGCGCTATCTACGAGCAGTACTTC.

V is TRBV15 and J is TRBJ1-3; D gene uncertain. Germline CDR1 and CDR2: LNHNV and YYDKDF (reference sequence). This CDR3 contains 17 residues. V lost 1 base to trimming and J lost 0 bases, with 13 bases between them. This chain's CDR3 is CATSRARAATSGNTIYF. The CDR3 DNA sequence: TGTGCCACCAGCAGAGCTCGCGCGGCAACCTCTGGAAACACCATATATTTT.